These 8 T cell receptor beta chains share one sample of origin, sequenced in a study of CD8+CD57+ T cells in acquired aplastic anemia. TCR beta VDJ and CDR3 were profiled, and genomic DNA was the template. TCRdb fed the reads into MiXCR, producing one record per CDR3 protein. The sample holds about 190,000 distinct CDR3 sequences; roughly 56% are singletons and the top ten take approximately 16%. The sample was sorted CD4+, CD8+, or CD8+CD57+ T cells (not recorded which) from PBMCs. The receptors here all came from a human donor in good health, serving as a control.

About this clonotype: The conserved closing phenylalanine or tryptophan is absent in this CDR3, likely reflecting a read error. The limits of the CDR3 on the DNA are not certain, so only TCRdb's listed CDR3 is given. The chain has TRBV7-8 and TRBJ1-6. In germline, CDR1 is SGHVS, CDR2 FQNEAQ. The CDR3 adds up to 8 amino acids, both ends counted. The CDR3 reads CASSPTSI.

The V call is TRBV9, the J call TRBJ1-2, with 8 bases fitting TRBD1. V shed 4 bases, J shed 6 bases, and the junction held 8 bases outside the gene matches. The CDR3 has 14 amino acids. Germline-derived CDR1 and CDR2 are SGDLS and YYNGEE. The CDR3 here is CASSQAGTGHGYTF. DNA of the CDR3: TGTGCCAGCAGCCAGGCCGGGACAGGTCATGGCTACACCTTC.

A remark on this clonotype: One junction end disagrees with the germline gene, perhaps due to a read error. This chain uses TRBV20-1 with TRBJ2-5, with 7 positions matching TRBD2. CDR1 and CDR2 from the germline V gene are DFQATT and SNEGSKA (reference sequence). The CDR3 totals 12 residues. As DNA, the CDR3 is TGCAGAGCTAGGTTTAGCGGGGAGACCCAGTACTTC. This sequence encodes CRARFSGETQYF.

J is TRBJ2-1 and V is TRBV10-3; no clear D gene. Trimming took 0 bases from V and 1 from J, leaving 13 bases between them. CDR1 is ENHRY and CDR2 is SYGVKD in the germline V gene. The CDR3 extends over 17 amino acids. This CDR3 is CAISESNPHGSYNEQFF. As DNA, the CDR3 is TGTGCCATCAGTGAGTCGAATCCGCATGGATCCTACAATGAGCAGTTCTTC.

J is TRBJ1-2 and V is TRBV12-3 or TRBV12-4, with 7 bases fitting TRBD1. Trimming at V came to 5 bases and at J to 10 bases, leaving 4 bases not matched to a gene. The CDR3 consists of 11 residues. The CDR3 sequence is CASSPGTDYTF. For the CDR3, the DNA is TGTGCCAGCAGTCCCGGGACAGACTACACCTTC.

With regard to this clonotype: Being one base from a much bigger clone, this may be a read error. Likely a read error: the CDR3 ends without its conserved phenylalanine or tryptophan. This CDR3 is CASSLSGDTQYL. The CDR3 DNA is TGTGCCAGCAGTTTATCCGGGGATACGCAGTATCTT. The chain is built from TRBV6-2 or TRBV6-3 and TRBJ2-3; D gene unclear. CDR3 length equals 12 residues. The V and J ends lost 4 bases and 6 bases respectively, with 8 bases between them. In germline, CDR1 is MNHEY, CDR2 SVGEGT.

In its sample, this clonotype was seen many times. The V gene is TRBV7-8, the J gene TRBJ2-7; D is ambiguous. The CDR3 length is 17 residues. Germline V gene data show CDR1 as SGHVS and CDR2 as FQNEAQ. The V gene lost 8 bases and the J gene lost 0 bases, with 23 bases spanning the gap. The CDR3 loop is CASSPMASLGNSYEQYF. The CDR3 DNA sequence: TGTGCCAGCTCACCCATGGCCTCGCTTGGGAACTCCTACGAGCAGTACTTC.

This chain uses TRBV14 with TRBJ1-5; D gene uncertain. The CDR3 extends over 13 amino acids. Germline CDR1 and CDR2: SGHDN and FVKESK. Trimming left V 0 bases short and J 5 bases short, with 5 bases between. The CDR3: CASSQDSYQPQHF. The CDR3 nucleotides are TGTGCCAGCAGCCAAGACAGCTATCAGCCCCAGCATTTT.